The clone carrying this T cell receptor beta chain was seen a single time. Its antigen is not known. The sample originates from a study of T cell responses to AZD1222 COVID-19 vaccine. The CDR3 is 13 amino acids. CDR1 is SQVTM, CDR2 ANQGSEA, per germline. The ends were cut back, 5 bases at V and 2 bases at J, with 12 bases in the middle. Study-level results: In a largely white British group with more females than males, clonal diversity was possibly underestimated.

Clones were sequenced by immunoSEQ multiplex PCR, and TCRdb holds only the in-frame ones, with some missing. The sample has approximately 140,000 clones; about 92% are singletons. The TCR originated in an adult in good health. The specimen comprised peripheral blood, sampled on day 0 of AZD1222 vaccination. The chain has TRBV29-1 and TRBJ1-1, with D possibly matching TRBD1 (5 bases). The CDR3 reads CSVHPRVNTEAFF. The CDR3 nucleotides read TGCAGCGTTCACCCCAGGGTAAACACTGAAGCTTTCTTT.